This is a list of T cell receptor beta chains from one sample in a study of blood T cell repertoires in COVID-19. Using immunoSEQ multiplex PCR, the repertoire was profiled, and TCRdb retains in-frame clones only, with some absent. The table lists hundreds of thousands of clones, around 90% of them singletons, with 3% to 3.5% in the top ten. The material sequenced was peripheral blood. Every receptor here comes from a man in his sixties with acute or convalescent COVID-19. The CDR3 runs from the conserved cysteine through the conserved F or W. D genes are given only for firm matches. For some rows the clone size is stated as once, few or many, or as a class when expanded; others skip it.

NA	TRBV11-2	TRBJ2-2	NA	CASSTEANTGELFF	TGTGCCAGCAGCACAGAAGCGAACACCGGGGAGCTGTTTTTT
NA	TRBV15	TRBJ2-5	NA	CATSRVGAGAKETQYF	TGTGCCACCAGCCGAGTCGGGGCAGGGGCAAAAGAGACCCAGTACTTC
NA	TRBV19	TRBJ2-3	TRBD1	CASSDGQGRTDTQYF	TGTGCCAGTAGTGATGGACAGGGGAGGACAGATACGCAGTATTTT
once	TRBV5-1	TRBJ2-1	TRBD2	CASSLTSGGANEQFF	TGCGCCAGCAGCCTGACTAGCGGGGGGGCCAATGAGCAGTTCTTC
NA	TRBV7-2	TRBJ2-3	TRBD2	CASSLAGLGTDTQYF	TGTGCCAGCAGCTTAGCGGGACTAGGCACAGATACGCAGTATTTT
NA	TRBV13	TRBJ2-6	TRBD1	CASSFPTQGDRRTSGANVLTF	TGTGCCAGCAGCTTCCCCACCCAGGGGGATAGAAGGACCTCTGGGGCCAACGTCCTGACTTTC
NA	TRBV18	TRBJ1-1	TRBD1	CASSQHPPGRDRGNTEAFF	TGTGCCAGCTCCCAACACCCCCCGGGACGTGACAGGGGGAACACTGAAGCTTTCTTT
NA	TRBV19	TRBJ2-1	TRBD2	CARLAGAHEQFF	TGTGCCAGACTAGCGGGGGCTCACGAGCAGTTCTTC
NA	TRBV2	TRBJ1-6	NA	CASRGGDSPLHF	TGTGCCAGCAGGGGGGGAGATTCACCCCTCCACTTT
once	TRBV18	TRBJ1-6	NA	CASEGGAVNSPLHF	TGTGCCAGCGAGGGGGGGGCTGTGAATTCACCCCTCCACTTT
once	TRBV7-2	TRBJ1-1	NA	CASSLYGGRGTEAFF	TGTGCCAGCAGCCTATACGGGGGTCGGGGAACTGAAGCTTTCTTT
NA	TRBV14	TRBJ2-5	NA	CASSQWPAGMTTLETQYF	TGTGCCAGCAGCCAGTGGCCGGCCGGGATGACGACGTTGGAGACCCAGTACTTC
NA	TRBV6-5	TRBJ2-1	TRBD1	CASRSGTVLYNEQFF	TGTGCCAGCAGGTCCGGGACAGTGCTCTACAATGAGCAGTTCTTC
NA	TRBV6-1	TRBJ2-5	TRBD2	CASSEAPGGRGETQYF	TGTGCCAGCAGTGAAGCGCCGGGGGGGCGAGGAGAGACCCAGTACTTC
NA	TRBV28	TRBJ1-1	NA	CASSFNGAEAFF	TGTGCCAGCAGTTTTAACGGGGCTGAAGCTTTCTTT
NA	TRBV11-2	TRBJ1-3	NA	CASRQSSGNTIYF	TGTGCCAGCAGACAGAGCTCTGGAAACACCATATATTTT
NA	TRBV9	TRBJ1-3	NA	CASSVASAGRNTIYF	TGTGCCAGCAGCGTAGCTTCTGCAGGGCGAAACACCATATATTTT
NA	TRBV6-5	TRBJ2-3	TRBD2	CASSSRGGADTQYF	TGTGCCAGCAGTTCCCGGGGGGGCGCAGATACGCAGTATTTT
NA	TRBV7-9	TRBJ2-3	TRBD2	CASSLTSGGADTQYF	TGTGCCAGCAGCTTGACTAGCGGGGGGGCGGATACGCAGTATTTT
NA	TRBV7-3	TRBJ2-3	NA	CASSLDIYTDTQYF	TGTGCCAGCAGCTTGGACATCTACACAGATACGCAGTATTTT
NA	TRBV19	TRBJ1-5	NA	CASSLVGRGNQPQHF	TGTGCCAGTAGTTTGGTAGGGCGGGGCAATCAGCCCCAGCATTTT
NA	TRBV7-9	TRBJ2-1	NA	CASSLAGGNEQFF	TGTGCCAGCAGCTTAGCGGGGGGCAATGAGCAGTTCTTC
once	TRBV6-5	TRBJ2-3	NA	CASTERGTGTDTQYF	TGTGCCAGCACCGAACGCGGGACAGGCACAGATACGCAGTATTTT
few	TRBV6-1	TRBJ2-7	NA	CASSDNYEQYF	TGTGCCAGCAGTGACAACTACGAGCAGTACTTC
few	TRBV3-1/TRBV3-2	TRBJ2-1	NA	CASSQGSERQFF	TGTGCCAGCAGCCAAGGGTCCGAGCGGCAGTTCTTC
NA	TRBV11-3	TRBJ2-3	NA	CASSIQSTDTQYF	TGTGCCAGCAGCATCCAGAGCACAGATACGCAGTATTTT
NA	TRBV18	TRBJ2-1	TRBD2	CASSLTSGGGSYNEQFF	TGTGCCAGCTCCCTCACTAGCGGGGGAGGCTCCTACAATGAGCAGTTCTTC
NA	TRBV30	TRBJ1-4	NA	CAWSSPGQYRGAVREKLFF	TGTGCCTGGAGTTCTCCTGGACAGTATAGGGGTGCAGTGAGAGAAAAACTGTTTTTT
NA	TRBV23-1	TRBJ2-7	NA	CASVGRQLAYEQYF	TGCGCCAGCGTCGGAAGACAGTTAGCCTACGAGCAGTACTTC
NA	TRBV2	TRBJ2-2	NA	CASSVIRGDTGELFF	TGTGCCAGCAGTGTGATCAGGGGAGACACCGGGGAGCTGTTTTTT
NA	TRBV15	TRBJ1-1	NA	CATSPRGGGARSDTEAFF	TGTGCCACCAGCCCGAGGGGCGGGGGGGCGCGTTCGGACACTGAAGCTTTCTTT
NA	TRBV24-1	TRBJ2-2	TRBD1	CATSDRDRVRTGELFF	TGTGCCACCAGTGACAGGGACAGGGTGCGCACCGGGGAGCTGTTTTTT
NA	TRBV9	TRBJ1-3	NA	CASKGGVGNTIYF	TGTGCCAGCAAAGGGGGGGTGGGAAACACCATATATTTT
NA	TRBV7-9	TRBJ2-2	TRBD1	CASSLGDRDTGELFF	TGTGCCAGCAGCTTAGGGGACAGGGACACCGGGGAGCTGTTTTTT
NA	TRBV4-2	TRBJ1-2	NA	CASSQGYRGGINYGYTF	TGTGCCAGCAGCCAAGGTTATCGGGGGGGGATTAACTATGGCTACACCTTC
NA	TRBV6-6	TRBJ1-2	NA	CASARDGDNYGYTF	TGTGCCAGTGCGCGGGACGGTGATAACTATGGCTACACCTTC
NA	TRBV21-1	TRBJ1-6	NA	CASSKMERNSPLHF	TGTGCCAGCAGCAAAATGGAGAGGAATTCACCCCTCCACTTT
NA	TRBV7-2	TRBJ1-2	NA	CASSFGYPRASYGYTF	TGTGCCAGCAGCTTCGGTTATCCGAGAGCCTCCTATGGCTACACCTTC
NA	TRBV7-3	TRBJ1-2	TRBD1	CASSVGQGLDGYTF	TGTGCCAGCAGCGTGGGACAGGGCCTCGATGGCTACACCTTC
NA	TRBV2	TRBJ2-1	NA	CASSSLGLAPNNEQFF	TGTGCCAGCAGCTCTTTGGGACTGGCCCCTAACAATGAGCAGTTCTTC
NA	TRBV19	TRBJ2-2	NA	CASTSRGANTGELFF	TGTGCCAGTACCTCCAGGGGAGCGAACACCGGGGAGCTGTTTTTT